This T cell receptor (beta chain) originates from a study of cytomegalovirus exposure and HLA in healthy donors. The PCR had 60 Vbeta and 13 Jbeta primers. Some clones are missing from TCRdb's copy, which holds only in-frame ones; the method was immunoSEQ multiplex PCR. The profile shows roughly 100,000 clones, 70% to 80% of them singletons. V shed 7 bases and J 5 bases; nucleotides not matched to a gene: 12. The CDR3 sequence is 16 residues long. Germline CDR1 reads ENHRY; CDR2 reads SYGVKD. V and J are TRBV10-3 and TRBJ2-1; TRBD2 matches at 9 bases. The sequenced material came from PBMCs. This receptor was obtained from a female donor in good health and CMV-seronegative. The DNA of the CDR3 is TGTGCCATCAAGGGGAGCGCGGGAGGGGGTAACAATGAGCAGTTCTTC. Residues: CAIKGSAGGGNNEQFF.